One sample yielded the 30 T cell receptor beta chains listed below, sequenced in a study of cytomegalovirus exposure and HLA in healthy donors. The study ran its PCR with 60 Vbeta and 13 Jbeta primers. Assay used: immunoSEQ multiplex PCR; TCRdb lists only in-frame clones, some missing. This table has 60,000 to 70,000 clones, about 71% appearing once. The material sequenced was PBMCs. Every receptor here comes from a man aged 55-75 years in good health and CMV-seropositive.

This clone has just a few counts. This rearrangement joins TRBV11-2 to TRBJ2-7; D possibly corresponds to TRBD2 (6 bases). The CDR3 spans 12 residues. Germline CDR1 is SGHAT and CDR2 is FQNNGV. The V end was cut by 4 bases, the J end by 12 bases, with 16 bases between. The CDR3 region is CASSSVSGVRYF. CDR3 in DNA: TGTGCCAGCAGCTCCGTATCGGGGGTGAGGTACTTC.

The V gene is TRBV5-1, the J gene TRBJ2-1, with TRBD2 identical over 7 bases. The trim removed 2 bases at V and 3 bases at J, leaving 11 bases unmatched. Per the germline V gene, CDR1 is SGHRS and CDR2 is YFSETQ. This CDR3 region has 17 residues. The DNA for the CDR3 is TGCGCCAGCAGCTTAGAGGGAGGGGAGGGATTCTACAATGAGCAGTTCTTC. Residues: CASSLEGGEGFYNEQFF.

This clone was detected only a few times. The chain employs TRBV6-1 and TRBJ1-2, with D tentatively TRBD1 (6 bases). The CDR3 runs 16 residues. Germline values: CDR1 MNHNS, CDR2 SASEGT. Trimming took 4 bases from V and 4 from J, leaving 19 bases between them. The CDR3 region has the DNA TGTGCCAGCAGTGGGGGCGCGGGGGGGCAGAGCTATGGCTACACCTTC. Amino acid sequence: CASSGGAGGQSYGYTF.

This clone appeared once. A junction boundary mismatches the germline segment, possibly from a read error. This sample includes further DNA sequences coding for the same CDR3. The chain couples TRBV7-9 to TRBJ2-1; TRBD1 aligns across 7 bases. The CDR3 has 15 residues. Germline CDR1 SEHNR, CDR2 FQNEAQ (reference sequence). CDR3 coding DNA: TGCGCCAGCAGCTTCACAGGGGTCGGCGGGAATGAGCAGTTCTTC. This codes for CASSFTGVGGNEQFF.

This rearrangement joins TRBV5-4 to TRBJ2-6; a weak D match, TRBD1 (6 bases). Looked up from germline, CDR1 is SGHNT and CDR2 is YYREEE (reference sequence). Trimming took off 4 bases at V and 4 bases at J, with 12 bases between the two ends. This CDR3 has 15 amino acids. This CDR3 reads CASSGTGKGANVLTF. DNA of the CDR3: TGTGCCAGCAGCGGAACAGGGAAGGGGGCCAACGTCCTGACTTTC.

The table lists this clone with a few counts. The chain employs TRBV5-4 and TRBJ1-1, with D possibly matching TRBD1 (6 bases). This CDR3 region has 15 residues. The ends were cut back, 2 bases at V and 3 bases at J, with 14 bases in the middle. Germline V lookup: CDR1 SGHNT, CDR2 YYREEE (reference sequence). In nucleotides, the CDR3 is TGTGCCAGCAGCTTTTTAGCAGGGGCGGACACTGAAGCTTTCTTT. This codes for CASSFLAGADTEAFF.

The V gene is TRBV11-3, the J gene TRBJ1-2, with 9 nucleotides matching TRBD1. Germline lookup yields CDR1 SGHNT and CDR2 YENEEA. The CDR3 runs 15 residues. The V segment lost 5 bases and the J segment 3 bases; nucleotides outside the gene matches: 7. CDR3 sequence reads: CASSARTGADYGYTF. Written as DNA, the CDR3 is TGTGCCAGCAGCGCACGGACAGGGGCTGACTATGGCTACACCTTC.

The chain carries TRBV10-3 and TRBJ1-3; TRBD1 matches 7 bases. The length of the CDR3 is 14 residues. Germline-derived CDR1 and CDR2 are ENHRY and SYGVKD. The ends lost 8 bases at V and 2 bases at J; junction bases unmatched: 6. In DNA, the CDR3 is TGTGCCATCGGGGCCGGGACAGCTGGAAACACCATATATTTT. Its translation is CAIGAGTAGNTIYF.

This clone was seen only a few times. A read error may account for a junction end that differs from germline. The chain recombines TRBV7-7 with TRBJ1-3; possible D gene TRBD1, 6 bases. There are 13 residues in the CDR3. Germline V gene sequence: CDR1 SSHAT, CDR2 FNYEAQ (reference sequence). Here the CDR3 reads CASSSGTGNTIYF. Here the CDR3 DNA reads TGTGCTAGCAGCTCCGGGACAGGAAACACCATATATTTT.

This clone was detected only once. The chain couples TRBV27 to TRBJ2-1, with 7 bases lining up with TRBD1. Trimming took 10 bases from V and 7 from J; bases not matched to a gene: 10. Germline assignment: CDR1 MNHEY and CDR2 SMNVEV (reference sequence). The CDR3 has 13 amino acids. CDR3 loop: CATARGPQNEQFF. DNA for the CDR3: TGTGCCACCGCGAGGGGGCCCCAGAATGAGCAGTTCTTC.

V usage is TRBV7-9 and J usage is TRBJ2-3, with 8 bases fitting TRBD1. In germline, CDR1 is SEHNR, CDR2 FQNEAQ (reference sequence). There are 16 residues in the CDR3. Trimming cost V 4 bases and J 1 base; bases outside gene matches: 7. CDR3 coding DNA: TGTGCCAGCAGCTCCTCCCTGGACAGGGGCACAGATACGCAGTATTTT. Amino acid sequence: CASSSSLDRGTDTQYF.

The genes are TRBV6-5 and TRBJ1-2; D unresolved. The CDR3 spans 15 residues. Germline V gives CDR1 MNHEY, CDR2 SVGAGI. V gave up 0 bases and J gave up 3 bases, with 11 bases separating them. In DNA, the CDR3 is TGTGCCAGCAGTTACTCTGGCTCGAGGCACTATGGCTACACCTTC. This sequence encodes CASSYSGSRHYGYTF.

The chain couples TRBV18 to TRBJ1-4, with 7 bases lining up with TRBD1. Germline CDR1 is KGHSH and CDR2 is LQKENI. V was pared by 3 bases and J by 8 bases, with 9 bases of the junction left unmatched. The CDR3 totals 15 residues. The CDR3 sequence is CASSPTGSALEKLFF. For the CDR3, the DNA is TGTGCCAGCTCACCGACAGGGTCCGCCCTCGAAAAACTGTTTTTT.

The gene calls are TRBV5-8 and TRBJ2-7; 9 bases fit TRBD2. Germline CDR1 reads SGHTS; CDR2 reads YDEGEE. The CDR3 is 19 amino acids. Trimming cost V 4 bases and J 2 bases; bases outside gene matches: 19. The CDR3 sequence is CASSRGAGGQTDHPYEQYF. The CDR3 DNA reads as TGTGCCAGCAGCCGGGGGGCGGGGGGGCAGACGGACCACCCCTACGAGCAGTACTTC.

The V and J genes are TRBV20-1 and TRBJ1-1; D gene unclear. CDR3 length: 11 amino acids. The V end was cut by 2 bases, the J end by 3 bases, with 4 bases between. Germline CDR1 DFQATT, CDR2 SNEGSKA (reference sequence). The CDR3 here is CSARLYTEAFF. The CDR3 coding sequence is TGCAGTGCTAGATTATACACTGAAGCTTTCTTT.

The chain recombines TRBV29-1 with TRBJ2-3, with D unresolved. In germline, CDR1 is SQVTM, CDR2 ANQGSEA. This CDR3 has 13 amino acids. Trimming left V 5 bases short and J 0 bases short, with 9 bases between. CDR3 nucleotide sequence: TGCAGCGTTCGACACCCTAGCACAGATACGCAGTATTTT. Translating gives CSVRHPSTDTQYF.

This clone occurred once. The V call is TRBV6-1, the J call TRBJ1-1; perhaps TRBD1 as D (6 bases). This CDR3 comprises 16 residues. CDR1 is MNHNS and CDR2 is SASEGT in the germline V gene. Trimming took off 2 bases at V and 1 base at J, with 14 bases between the two ends. This CDR3 is CASSEFAGARNTEAFF. The DNA for the CDR3 is TGTGCCAGCAGTGAATTCGCAGGGGCCCGGAACACTGAAGCTTTCTTT.

The chain links TRBV29-1 to TRBJ1-1; D not certain. The CDR3 contains 13 residues. Deletions cut 7 bases from V and 1 base from J, with 13 bases between. CDR1 and CDR2 from the germline V gene are SQVTM and ANQGSEA. The CDR3 region is CSAMDGKNTEAFF. In DNA form, the CDR3 reads TGCAGCGCAATGGACGGGAAGAACACTGAAGCTTTCTTT.

This clone was detected only a few times. The V call is TRBV9, the J call TRBJ2-7, with D possibly being TRBD1 (7 bases). Trimming took 3 bases from V and 4 from J, leaving 20 bases between them. The CDR3 has 16 amino acids. Germline V gene lookup returns CDR1 SGDLS and CDR2 YYNGEE. The CDR3 protein is CASSAQPTGEAYEQYF. The CDR3 DNA follows: TGTGCCAGCAGCGCACAACCAACAGGGGAGGCTTACGAGCAGTACTTC.

The CDR3 sequence: CAISQKRTSGSLAYNEQFF. The DNA of the CDR3 is TGTGCCATCAGTCAAAAACGGACTAGCGGGAGTCTTGCCTACAATGAGCAGTTCTTC. The chain uses TRBV10-3 and TRBJ2-1; TRBD2 aligns across 13 bases. Germline trimming cut 5 bases from V and 2 bases from J; bases unmatched to any gene: 12. Germline loops: CDR1 ENHRY, CDR2 SYGVKD. This CDR3 is 19 amino acids long.

The CDR3 DNA reads as TGTGCCAGCAGCGATGGCGGGACTAGCGGCACAGATACGCAGTATTTT. Encoded protein: CASSDGGTSGTDTQYF. This rearrangement joins TRBV5-4 to TRBJ2-3, with 10 bases lining up with TRBD2. The CDR3 sequence is 16 residues long. V was clipped by 4 bases and J by 1 base; unmatched bases: 6. Germline values: CDR1 SGHNT, CDR2 YYREEE (reference sequence).

This clone has just a few counts. The chain uses TRBV7-6 and TRBJ2-7; 10 bases fit TRBD2. CDR3 length: 17 amino acids. J was trimmed by 7 bases and V by 0 bases; bases with no gene match: 12. Germline lookup yields CDR1 SGHVS and CDR2 FNYEAQ. The CDR3 is CASSLALLGTSAFEQYF. The CDR3 coding sequence is TGTGCCAGCAGCTTAGCGCTTCTCGGGACTAGCGCCTTTGAGCAGTACTTC.

This clone was detected a few times. The rearrangement links TRBV5-4 to TRBJ2-1; D call uncertain. V lost 6 bases to trimming and J lost 4 bases, with 5 bases between them. The CDR3 runs 11 residues. The germline V gene encodes CDR1 SGHNT and CDR2 YYREEE (reference sequence). This CDR3 reads CASTLYNEQFF. The CDR3 bases are TGTGCCAGCACCCTATACAATGAGCAGTTCTTC.

The chain combines TRBV27 with TRBJ2-2, with D maybe TRBD1 (6 bases). Germline V gives CDR1 MNHEY, CDR2 SMNVEV (reference sequence). V lost 6 bases, J lost 2 bases, and 13 bases lay in between. The CDR3 extends over 15 amino acids. The CDR3 reads CASRTGNINTGELFF. DNA of the CDR3: TGTGCCAGCAGGACAGGAAACATAAACACCGGGGAGCTGTTTTTT.

This clone was seen a single time. J is TRBJ1-1 and V is TRBV10-1; TRBD1 agrees at 7 bases. V was clipped by 6 bases and J by 8 bases; unmatched bases: 12. Germline loops: CDR1 WNHNN, CDR2 SYGVQD (reference sequence). The CDR3 runs 14 residues. This chain's CDR3 is CASSPVGRQGEAFF. Here the CDR3 DNA reads TGCGCCAGCAGCCCCGTGGGGAGACAGGGAGAAGCTTTCTTT.

By share of the sample, this clone is medium-sized. The gene calls are TRBV6-5 and TRBJ2-2, with 7 bases lining up with TRBD1. This CDR3 has 16 amino acids. Looked up from germline, CDR1 is MNHEY and CDR2 is SVGAGI. Trimming took 2 bases from V and 1 from J; bases not matched to a gene: 4. The DNA of the CDR3 is TGTGCCAGCAGTTACGGGGACAGCATGAACACCGGGGAGCTGTTTTTT. Amino acids: CASSYGDSMNTGELFF.

J is TRBJ1-3 and V is TRBV2; tentatively, D is TRBD1 (6 bases). The V gene lost 6 bases and the J gene lost 0 bases, with 12 bases spanning the gap. The CDR3 length is 15 residues. CDR1 and CDR2 (germline): SNHLY, FYNNEI. CDR3 bases: TGTGCCAGCAGGCGACAGGTGAACTCTGGAAACACCATATATTTT. Protein product: CASRRQVNSGNTIYF.

The chain joins TRBV6-1 to TRBJ2-5; possible D gene TRBD1, 5 bases. The DNA end favors TRBJ2-7, so the J call may be wrong. This CDR3 contains 15 residues. Germline lookup yields CDR1 MNHNS and CDR2 SASEGT. The CDR3 here is CASSPPARVNYEQYF. The DNA of the CDR3 is TGTGCCAGCAGCCCCCCGGCCAGGGTCAACTACGAGCAGTACTTC.

This clone was seen a handful of times. The chain combines TRBV21-1 with TRBJ1-2; the table calls TRBD1, which could not be checked here. TRBV21-1 is tagged as a pseudogene. The CDR3 is made up of 15 amino acids. The CDR3 is CASSKKQGLGYGYTF. DNA for the CDR3: TGTGCCAGCAGCAAAAAGCAGGGGCTTGGCTATGGCTACACCTTC.

V is TRBV27 and J is TRBJ2-7; TRBD2 is a possible D gene (6 bases). Trimming stripped 2 bases from V and 3 bases from J, with 17 bases between. This CDR3 has 16 residues. Germline CDR1 is MNHEY and CDR2 is SMNVEV (reference sequence). CDR3 sequence reads: CASSLLWGTPDYEQYF. CDR3 sequence (DNA): TGTGCCAGCAGTTTACTCTGGGGGACTCCGGACTACGAGCAGTACTTC.